This T cell receptor beta chain is drawn from a study of identifying expanded T cells in peripheral blood (dated by TCRdb to between 2019 and 2020). In the study overall: Technical replicates were generated by sequencing separate aliquots of the same genomic DNA pool, with four replicates compared pairwise. What the study reported, not specific to this receptor: It was expected by the authors that biological variance in healthy repertoires might increase further over much longer intervals, such as months to years. Across all healthy-donor time intervals, the beta-binomial model significantly cut both the number of clones called differentially abundant and the false-positive rate. In all healthy donors, the variance in clone template counts between samples taken around 14 days apart rose significantly as total template count increased. The binomial model flagged about 1.1 differentially abundant clones between technical replicates but 15 to 17 over around two weeks and roughly 19 over around four weeks.

About this clone: Its antigen remains unidentified. Base qualities are not at hand, and no much larger clone is one base apart.

The immunoSEQ Assay, which uses bias-controlled multiplex PCR amplification of genomic DNA, was used to profile TCRbeta CDR3 regions. The authors' analysis ran thus. To quantify the absolute abundance of each unique TCRbeta CDR3 region, the sequences were collapsed and filtered. Two models were used to test differential abundance: a binomial model (Fisher-equivalent) and a beta-binomial model that adds time-dependent variance fitted from healthy donors. Any clone with fewer than 5 combined templates was excluded, and a clone was called differentially abundant if its Benjamini-Hochberg FDR was below 0.01. Using the form v = (b*log(k)+a)^2, the beta-binomial variance was modeled as a function of the total template count across the two samples. Imported from immuneACCESS, the table was reduced by TCRdb to in-frame sequences with V and J called. These copies leave out some clones; in studies compared against another copy, an unresolved V gene accounts for under half, and the cause of the remainder is not known. The V and J calls and clone size were taken over from that table, and D and trimming were inferred from the DNA. This sample has about 100,000 clones in its table, and around nine tenths of those were observed once. The biggest ten clones account for about 3.9% of the sample.

From the germline V gene, CDR1 is SGHRS and CDR2 is YFSETQ. Cut back by 4 bases and 2 bases, the V and J ends lie 10 bases apart. Including the terminal cysteine and phenylalanine, the CDR3 comprises 13 residues. Here the CDR3 DNA is all that survives: 39 bases in frame from base 1. No immune events, such as infections, were documented for the healthy donors during the collection period. Blood repertoires from healthy donors were used as a training cohort for calibrating time-dependent variance in a beta-binomial model of differential abundance of T-cell clones. The training cohort comprised 10 healthy donors, 3 female and 7 male. The donors were between roughly 25 and 65 years old, with an average age of approximately 45 years. Whole blood was collected from each healthy donor at three time points spaced about two weeks apart and obtained from a commercial supplier. Genomic DNA was extracted from unsorted whole blood for immunosequencing.

The sequence is built from TRBV5-1 and TRBJ2-7, with no confidently assigned D gene. Source material: blood. The sequence was obtained from a person between 18 and 75 years old in good health. The CDR3 protein sequence reads: CASSRGSPYEQYF. The nucleotide sequence reads as follows: TGCGCCAGCAGCCGAGGATCCCCCTACGAGCAGTACTTC.